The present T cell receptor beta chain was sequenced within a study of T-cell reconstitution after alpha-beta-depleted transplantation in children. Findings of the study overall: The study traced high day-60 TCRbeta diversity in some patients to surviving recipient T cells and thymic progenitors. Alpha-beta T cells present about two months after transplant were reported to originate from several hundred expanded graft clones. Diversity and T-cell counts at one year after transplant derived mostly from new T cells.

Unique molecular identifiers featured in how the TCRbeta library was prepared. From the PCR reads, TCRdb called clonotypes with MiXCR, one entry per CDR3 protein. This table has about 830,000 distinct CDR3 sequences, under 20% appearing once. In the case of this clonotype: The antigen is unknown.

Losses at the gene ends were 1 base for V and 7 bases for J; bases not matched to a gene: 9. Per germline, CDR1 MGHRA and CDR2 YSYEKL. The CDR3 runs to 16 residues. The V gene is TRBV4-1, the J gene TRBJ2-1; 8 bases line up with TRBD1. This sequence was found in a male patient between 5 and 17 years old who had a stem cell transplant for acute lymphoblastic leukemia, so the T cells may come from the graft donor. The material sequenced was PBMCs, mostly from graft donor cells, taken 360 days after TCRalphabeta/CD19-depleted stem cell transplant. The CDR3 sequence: CASSQVVRGRGNEQFF. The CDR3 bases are TGCGCCAGCAGCCAAGTAGTCAGGGGGCGCGGGAATGAGCAGTTCTTC.